The rows below give T cell receptor beta chains drawn from one sample of a study of shared clonotypes between healthy human individuals. Assay: immunoSEQ multiplex PCR; the TCRdb copy retains only in-frame clones and omits some. The data show about 2.1 million clones, 90% to 95% seen once. Sequenced material: naive CD8+ T cells from PBMCs. These receptors came from a man aged 18-30 years in good health. Some clones in this sample may be carry-over from other donors' samples. Each CDR3 is given with its conserved first and last residue. Each record gives: V gene, clone size, D gene, J gene, CDR3 protein, CDR3 DNA. D genes are given only for firm matches. Expanded clones are given a class, and other clones once, few, many or no size at all.

v_call: TRBV2
clone_size: -
d_call: TRBD1
j_call: TRBJ1-4
cdr3_aa: CASREQGAGEKLFF
cdr3_nt: TGTGCCAGCAGGGAACAGGGGGCGGGTGAAAAACTGTTTTTT

v_call: TRBV5-4
clone_size: -
d_call: -
j_call: TRBJ1-3
cdr3_aa: CASSRMGSGNTIYF
cdr3_nt: TGTGCCAGCAGCAGAATGGGCTCTGGAAACACCATATATTTT

v_call: TRBV4-2
clone_size: -
d_call: -
j_call: TRBJ2-7
cdr3_aa: CASSQELVPYEQYF
cdr3_nt: TGTGCCAGCAGCCAAGAGCTGGTACCATACGAGCAGTACTTC

v_call: TRBV28
clone_size: -
d_call: -
j_call: TRBJ2-5
cdr3_aa: CASSSPDSSETQYF
cdr3_nt: TGTGCCAGCAGTTCACCCGACTCTTCGGAGACCCAGTACTTC

v_call: TRBV9
clone_size: -
d_call: -
j_call: TRBJ1-5
cdr3_aa: CASSVALDQPQHF
cdr3_nt: TGTGCCAGCAGCGTAGCATTGGATCAGCCCCAGCATTTT

v_call: TRBV7-6
clone_size: -
d_call: -
j_call: TRBJ1-5
cdr3_aa: CASSLGTNQPQHF
cdr3_nt: TGTGCCAGCAGCTTAGGGACCAATCAGCCCCAGCATTTT

v_call: TRBV5-6
clone_size: -
d_call: TRBD1
j_call: TRBJ2-1
cdr3_aa: CASSLTPGTATRNEQFF
cdr3_nt: TGTGCCAGCAGCCTTACCCCCGGGACAGCTACTAGGAATGAGCAGTTCTTC

v_call: TRBV27
clone_size: -
d_call: -
j_call: TRBJ2-7
cdr3_aa: CASSPPDYYEQYF
cdr3_nt: TGTGCCAGCAGCCCCCCCGACTACTACGAGCAGTACTTC

v_call: TRBV2
clone_size: -
d_call: TRBD1
j_call: TRBJ2-4
cdr3_aa: CASSPRAGTGGLWAKNIQYF
cdr3_nt: TGTGCCAGCAGTCCCCGGGCGGGGACAGGGGGCCTATGGGCCAAAAACATTCAGTACTTC

v_call: TRBV5-1
clone_size: -
d_call: -
j_call: TRBJ1-3
cdr3_aa: CASSLEPGQSSGNTIYF
cdr3_nt: TGCGCCAGCAGCTTGGAGCCAGGGCAGAGCTCTGGAAACACCATATATTTT

v_call: TRBV2
clone_size: -
d_call: -
j_call: TRBJ2-7
cdr3_aa: CASSERGRVRSLYEQYF
cdr3_nt: TGTGCCAGCAGTGAAAGGGGCAGGGTAAGGTCTCTCTACGAGCAGTACTTC

v_call: TRBV28
clone_size: -
d_call: -
j_call: TRBJ2-7
cdr3_aa: CASVFGSVAPLSEQYF
cdr3_nt: TGTGCCAGCGTTTTCGGGTCAGTGGCTCCCCTCTCCGAGCAGTACTTC

v_call: TRBV28
clone_size: -
d_call: -
j_call: TRBJ1-4
cdr3_aa: CASINRAAEKLFF
cdr3_nt: TGTGCCAGCATTAACAGGGCGGCTGAAAAACTGTTTTTT

v_call: TRBV10-1
clone_size: once
d_call: TRBD2
j_call: TRBJ2-2
cdr3_aa: CARPISGSDTGELFF
cdr3_nt: TGCGCCAGACCAATTAGCGGGAGCGACACCGGGGAGCTGTTTTTT

v_call: TRBV7-9
clone_size: -
d_call: -
j_call: TRBJ2-1
cdr3_aa: CASSLGLFNEQFF
cdr3_nt: TGTGCCAGCAGCTTAGGACTGTTCAATGAGCAGTTCTTC

v_call: TRBV11-3
clone_size: -
d_call: TRBD1
j_call: TRBJ2-2
cdr3_aa: CASSLDIWGQGGTGELFF
cdr3_nt: TGTGCCAGCAGCTTAGATATTTGGGGACAGGGAGGCACCGGGGAGCTGTTTTTT

v_call: TRBV7-9
clone_size: once
d_call: TRBD1
j_call: TRBJ1-1
cdr3_aa: CASSRTGGIAEAFF
cdr3_nt: TGTGCCAGCAGCCGAACAGGGGGCATCGCTGAAGCTTTCTTT

v_call: TRBV4-3
clone_size: -
d_call: TRBD2
j_call: TRBJ2-1
cdr3_aa: CASSQTSGGYNEQFF
cdr3_nt: TGCGCCAGCAGCCAGACTAGCGGGGGGTACAATGAGCAGTTCTTC

v_call: TRBV28
clone_size: -
d_call: -
j_call: TRBJ1-3
cdr3_aa: CASSFMSPSGNTIYF
cdr3_nt: TGTGCCAGCAGTTTTATGTCTCCTTCTGGAAACACCATATATTTT

v_call: TRBV27
clone_size: -
d_call: -
j_call: TRBJ2-5
cdr3_aa: CASIPISPRGTPHGETQYF
cdr3_nt: TGTGCCAGCATCCCCATCTCCCCTCGCGGAACACCCCACGGGGAGACCCAGTACTTC

v_call: TRBV4-3
clone_size: -
d_call: TRBD1
j_call: TRBJ2-7
cdr3_aa: CASSQERTGELLSYEQYF
cdr3_nt: TGCGCCAGCAGCCAAGAACGGACAGGGGAACTCCTCTCCTACGAGCAGTACTTC

v_call: TRBV11-2
clone_size: -
d_call: TRBD2
j_call: TRBJ2-7
cdr3_aa: CASSLDQVGGYYEQYF
cdr3_nt: TGTGCCAGCAGCTTAGATCAGGTGGGAGGGTACTACGAGCAGTACTTC

v_call: TRBV7-8
clone_size: once
d_call: TRBD2
j_call: TRBJ2-2
cdr3_aa: CASSSGLAGVFTGELFF
cdr3_nt: TGTGCCAGCAGCTCTGGACTAGCGGGAGTTTTCACCGGGGAGCTGTTTTTT

v_call: TRBV5-4
clone_size: -
d_call: -
j_call: TRBJ1-1
cdr3_aa: CASSSGRSTEAFF
cdr3_nt: TGTGCCAGCAGCTCCGGACGTTCAACTGAAGCTTTCTTT

v_call: TRBV14
clone_size: once
d_call: -
j_call: TRBJ1-4
cdr3_aa: CASSPEPGAINEKLFF
cdr3_nt: TGTGCCAGCAGCCCAGAACCAGGGGCGATCAATGAAAAACTGTTTTTT

v_call: TRBV14
clone_size: -
d_call: -
j_call: TRBJ1-1
cdr3_aa: CASSQRGQAEAFF
cdr3_nt: TGTGCCAGCAGCCAAAGAGGGCAGGCGGAAGCTTTCTTT

v_call: TRBV28
clone_size: -
d_call: TRBD1
j_call: TRBJ2-7
cdr3_aa: CASSLSGQGGDEQYF
cdr3_nt: TGTGCCAGCAGTTTATCGGGACAGGGAGGGGACGAGCAGTACTTC

v_call: TRBV18
clone_size: -
d_call: -
j_call: TRBJ2-7
cdr3_aa: CASSPPIGYEQYF
cdr3_nt: TGTGCCAGCTCACCACCTATTGGGTACGAGCAGTACTTC

v_call: TRBV9
clone_size: -
d_call: TRBD2
j_call: TRBJ2-1
cdr3_aa: CASSASMREGNEQFF
cdr3_nt: TGTGCCAGCAGCGCCTCCATGCGGGAGGGCAATGAGCAGTTCTTC

v_call: TRBV5-4
clone_size: -
d_call: -
j_call: TRBJ2-1
cdr3_aa: CASSLGHYNEQFF
cdr3_nt: TGTGCCAGCAGCTTGGGACACTACAATGAGCAGTTCTTC

v_call: TRBV28
clone_size: once
d_call: -
j_call: TRBJ1-2
cdr3_aa: CASSPYPPVRGGYTF
cdr3_nt: TGTGCCAGCAGCCCATACCCCCCGGTGAGGGGTGGCTACACCTTC

v_call: TRBV7-9
clone_size: -
d_call: -
j_call: TRBJ2-3
cdr3_aa: CASSLAPGGDTQYF
cdr3_nt: TGTGCCAGCAGCTTAGCTCCTGGGGGAGATACGCAGTATTTT

v_call: TRBV27
clone_size: once
d_call: -
j_call: TRBJ2-3
cdr3_aa: CASSLWGPDTQYF
cdr3_nt: TGTGCCAGCAGTTTATGGGGTCCAGATACGCAGTATTTT

v_call: TRBV19
clone_size: -
d_call: -
j_call: TRBJ1-5
cdr3_aa: CASSIYHRSGGEQPQHF
cdr3_nt: TGTGCCAGTAGTATTTATCACCGGTCGGGGGGTGAGCAGCCCCAGCATTTT

v_call: TRBV7-9
clone_size: few
d_call: -
j_call: TRBJ1-1
cdr3_aa: CASSLVVGLIAEAFF
cdr3_nt: TGTGCCAGCAGCTTAGTGGTTGGGCTGATCGCTGAAGCTTTCTTT

v_call: TRBV6-6
clone_size: -
d_call: -
j_call: TRBJ2-3
cdr3_aa: CASSYTRVADTQYF
cdr3_nt: TGTGCCAGCAGTTACACCAGGGTCGCAGATACGCAGTATTTT

v_call: TRBV27
clone_size: -
d_call: -
j_call: TRBJ2-7
cdr3_aa: CASSQLWYGRGASEQYF
cdr3_nt: TGTGCCAGCAGTCAACTCTGGTATGGCCGCGGGGCTTCGGAGCAGTACTTC

v_call: TRBV28
clone_size: -
d_call: -
j_call: TRBJ2-3
cdr3_aa: CASSFSQEASTDTQYF
cdr3_nt: TGTGCCAGCAGTTTTTCCCAGGAGGCCAGCACAGATACGCAGTATTTT

v_call: TRBV30
clone_size: -
d_call: TRBD1
j_call: TRBJ2-5
cdr3_aa: CAWSADRGSETQYF
cdr3_nt: TGTGCCTGGAGTGCGGACAGGGGGAGTGAGACCCAGTACTTC

v_call: TRBV6-1
clone_size: -
d_call: -
j_call: TRBJ2-1
cdr3_aa: CASSESRTSSYNEQFF
cdr3_nt: TGTGCCAGCAGTGAAAGTAGGACCAGCTCCTACAATGAGCAGTTCTTC

v_call: TRBV5-6
clone_size: -
d_call: TRBD2
j_call: TRBJ2-2
cdr3_aa: CASSLGLAGVSGELFF
cdr3_nt: TGTGCCAGCAGCTTAGGACTAGCGGGAGTATCCGGGGAGCTGTTTTTT

v_call: TRBV2
clone_size: -
d_call: -
j_call: TRBJ2-1
cdr3_aa: CASSEALRLETYNEQFF
cdr3_nt: TGTGCCAGCAGTGAAGCGCTTCGGCTAGAGACCTATAATGAGCAGTTCTTC

v_call: TRBV6-5
clone_size: -
d_call: TRBD2
j_call: TRBJ2-7
cdr3_aa: CASSYERTSGYEQYF
cdr3_nt: TGTGCCAGCAGTTACGAACGGACTAGCGGTTACGAGCAGTACTTC

v_call: TRBV14
clone_size: -
d_call: -
j_call: TRBJ1-1
cdr3_aa: CASSQRRTGTEAFF
cdr3_nt: TGTGCCAGCAGCCAACGTCGGACGGGAACTGAAGCTTTCTTT

v_call: TRBV9
clone_size: -
d_call: -
j_call: TRBJ2-2
cdr3_aa: CASSFFRPGLTTGELFF
cdr3_nt: TGTGCCAGCAGCTTTTTTCGTCCGGGACTCACCACCGGGGAGCTGTTTTTT

v_call: TRBV10-3
clone_size: -
d_call: TRBD2
j_call: TRBJ2-2
cdr3_aa: CAISDARGRLAGGTNTGELFF
cdr3_nt: TGTGCCATCAGTGACGCCAGGGGGCGGCTAGCGGGAGGAACGAACACCGGGGAGCTGTTTTTT

v_call: TRBV7-7
clone_size: -
d_call: TRBD2
j_call: TRBJ2-2
cdr3_aa: CASTPSWEGDTGELFF
cdr3_nt: TGTGCCAGCACCCCTTCGTGGGAGGGCGACACCGGGGAGCTGTTTTTT

v_call: TRBV4-2
clone_size: once
d_call: -
j_call: TRBJ2-7
cdr3_aa: CASSQDSGLAYEQYF
cdr3_nt: TGTGCCAGCAGCCAAGATTCTGGGCTAGCTTACGAGCAGTACTTC

v_call: TRBV9
clone_size: -
d_call: -
j_call: TRBJ1-4
cdr3_aa: CASSVDGTTNEKLFF
cdr3_nt: TGTGCCAGCAGCGTAGATGGCACCACCAATGAAAAACTGTTTTTT

v_call: TRBV4-1
clone_size: few
d_call: TRBD1
j_call: TRBJ1-1
cdr3_aa: CASSLLTGGTEAFF
cdr3_nt: TGCGCCAGCAGCCTCTTGACAGGGGGCACTGAAGCTTTCTTT

v_call: TRBV27
clone_size: -
d_call: -
j_call: TRBJ2-7
cdr3_aa: CASSLRQSQNEQYF
cdr3_nt: TGTGCCAGCAGTTTACGACAGAGTCAGAACGAGCAGTACTTC